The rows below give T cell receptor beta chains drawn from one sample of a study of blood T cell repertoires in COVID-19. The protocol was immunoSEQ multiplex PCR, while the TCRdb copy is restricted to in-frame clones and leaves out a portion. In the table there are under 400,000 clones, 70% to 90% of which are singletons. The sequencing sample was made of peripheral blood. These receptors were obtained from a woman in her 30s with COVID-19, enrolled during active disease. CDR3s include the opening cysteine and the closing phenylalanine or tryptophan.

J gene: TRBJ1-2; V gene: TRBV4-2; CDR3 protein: CASSQSRDRSGYTF
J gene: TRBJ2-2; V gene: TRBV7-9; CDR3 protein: CASTLLGGGTGELFF
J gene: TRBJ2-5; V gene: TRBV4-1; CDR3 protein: CASSKTSGAYQETQYF
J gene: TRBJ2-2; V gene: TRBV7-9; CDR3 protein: CASSADTGGVDTGELFF
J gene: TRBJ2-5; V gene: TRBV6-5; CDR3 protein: CASSYTDRGETQYF
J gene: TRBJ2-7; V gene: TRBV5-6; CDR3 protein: CASSFGSGSYEQYF
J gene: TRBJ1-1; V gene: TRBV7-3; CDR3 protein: CASSRDRGTEAFF
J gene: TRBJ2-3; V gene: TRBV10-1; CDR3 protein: CASSDSGTKPKASTDTQYF
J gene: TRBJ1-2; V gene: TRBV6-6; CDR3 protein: CASSHPGKEGGYTF
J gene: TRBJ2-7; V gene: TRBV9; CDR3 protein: CASSPRSGRGTYEQYF
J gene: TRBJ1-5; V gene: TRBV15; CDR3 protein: CATRPDRGNQPQHF
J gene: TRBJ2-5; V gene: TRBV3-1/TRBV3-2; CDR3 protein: CASSQGRGETQYF
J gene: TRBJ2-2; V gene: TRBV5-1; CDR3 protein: CASSQTNRGRAGELFF
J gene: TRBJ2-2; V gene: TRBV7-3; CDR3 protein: CASSLDRGQGGELFF
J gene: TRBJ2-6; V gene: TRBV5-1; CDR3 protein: CASSVTSLISGANVLTF
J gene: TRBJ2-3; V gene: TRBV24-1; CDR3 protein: CATSDWGGRQDTQYF
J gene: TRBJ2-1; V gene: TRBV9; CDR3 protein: CASSVDKGEQFF
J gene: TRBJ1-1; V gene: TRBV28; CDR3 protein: CASSLLGGVGQNTEAFF
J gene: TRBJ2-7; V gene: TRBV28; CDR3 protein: CASSQGTSGRSVYF
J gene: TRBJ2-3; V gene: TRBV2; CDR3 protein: CASSDWRGTDTQYF
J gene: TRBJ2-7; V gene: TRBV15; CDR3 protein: CATSRDLDSYEQYF
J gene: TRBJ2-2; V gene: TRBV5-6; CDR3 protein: CASSGLGSGELFF
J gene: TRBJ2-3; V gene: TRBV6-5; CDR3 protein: CASRGGHTQYF
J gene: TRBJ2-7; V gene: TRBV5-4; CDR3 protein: CASSLSSGTAYEQYF
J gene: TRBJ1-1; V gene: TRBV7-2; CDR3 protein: CASSLGRGNTEAFF
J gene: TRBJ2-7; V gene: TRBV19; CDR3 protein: CASTPETSSYEQYF
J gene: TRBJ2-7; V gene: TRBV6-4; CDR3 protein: CASIPPGQGAFEQYF
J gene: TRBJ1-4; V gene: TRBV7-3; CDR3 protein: CASTPVVSGANEKLFF
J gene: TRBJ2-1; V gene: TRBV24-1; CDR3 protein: CATSGTSGSSYNEQFF
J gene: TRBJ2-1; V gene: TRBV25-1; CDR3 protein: CASSELGGDEQFF
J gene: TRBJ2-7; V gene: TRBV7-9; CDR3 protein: CASSPQSGGNSYEQYF
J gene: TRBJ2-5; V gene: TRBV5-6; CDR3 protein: CASSEDRGLLETQYF
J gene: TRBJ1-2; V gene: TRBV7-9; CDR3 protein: CASSFGQGNYGYTF
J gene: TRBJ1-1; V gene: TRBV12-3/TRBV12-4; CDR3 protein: CASSLRGPTEAFF
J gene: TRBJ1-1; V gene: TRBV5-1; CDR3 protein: CASSPPGTEAFF
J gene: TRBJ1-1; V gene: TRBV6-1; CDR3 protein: CASSEADRFSLMNTEAFF
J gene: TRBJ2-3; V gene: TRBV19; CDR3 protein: CASNQDRITDTQYF